Sequencing of this T cell receptor (beta chain) was carried out in a study of CD8 T cells in ankylosing spondylitis. One entry per CDR3 protein, called by TCRdb with MiXCR from the 5' RACE reads. This table holds more than 250,000 distinct CDR3 sequences, around a tenth found once. The CDR3 sequence is 11 residues long. The germline CDR1 and CDR2 sequences are LNHDA and SQIVND (reference sequence). V gave up 7 bases and J gave up 4 bases, with 7 bases separating them. As to this clonotype: Its antigen is not identified.

Study-wide results and caveats: Both synovial fluid and blood in reactive arthritis had previously been reported to carry some motif variants.

The TCR sequence derives from a female donor with ankylosing spondylitis or in good health (not recorded which). The chain joins TRBV19 to TRBJ1-1, with no clear D. The sequencing sample was made of blood, either unsorted or a sorted T cell fraction (not recorded which). The CDR3 DNA follows: TGTGCCAGTATCATTGGCACTGAAGCTTTCTTT. Translation gives CASIIGTEAFF.